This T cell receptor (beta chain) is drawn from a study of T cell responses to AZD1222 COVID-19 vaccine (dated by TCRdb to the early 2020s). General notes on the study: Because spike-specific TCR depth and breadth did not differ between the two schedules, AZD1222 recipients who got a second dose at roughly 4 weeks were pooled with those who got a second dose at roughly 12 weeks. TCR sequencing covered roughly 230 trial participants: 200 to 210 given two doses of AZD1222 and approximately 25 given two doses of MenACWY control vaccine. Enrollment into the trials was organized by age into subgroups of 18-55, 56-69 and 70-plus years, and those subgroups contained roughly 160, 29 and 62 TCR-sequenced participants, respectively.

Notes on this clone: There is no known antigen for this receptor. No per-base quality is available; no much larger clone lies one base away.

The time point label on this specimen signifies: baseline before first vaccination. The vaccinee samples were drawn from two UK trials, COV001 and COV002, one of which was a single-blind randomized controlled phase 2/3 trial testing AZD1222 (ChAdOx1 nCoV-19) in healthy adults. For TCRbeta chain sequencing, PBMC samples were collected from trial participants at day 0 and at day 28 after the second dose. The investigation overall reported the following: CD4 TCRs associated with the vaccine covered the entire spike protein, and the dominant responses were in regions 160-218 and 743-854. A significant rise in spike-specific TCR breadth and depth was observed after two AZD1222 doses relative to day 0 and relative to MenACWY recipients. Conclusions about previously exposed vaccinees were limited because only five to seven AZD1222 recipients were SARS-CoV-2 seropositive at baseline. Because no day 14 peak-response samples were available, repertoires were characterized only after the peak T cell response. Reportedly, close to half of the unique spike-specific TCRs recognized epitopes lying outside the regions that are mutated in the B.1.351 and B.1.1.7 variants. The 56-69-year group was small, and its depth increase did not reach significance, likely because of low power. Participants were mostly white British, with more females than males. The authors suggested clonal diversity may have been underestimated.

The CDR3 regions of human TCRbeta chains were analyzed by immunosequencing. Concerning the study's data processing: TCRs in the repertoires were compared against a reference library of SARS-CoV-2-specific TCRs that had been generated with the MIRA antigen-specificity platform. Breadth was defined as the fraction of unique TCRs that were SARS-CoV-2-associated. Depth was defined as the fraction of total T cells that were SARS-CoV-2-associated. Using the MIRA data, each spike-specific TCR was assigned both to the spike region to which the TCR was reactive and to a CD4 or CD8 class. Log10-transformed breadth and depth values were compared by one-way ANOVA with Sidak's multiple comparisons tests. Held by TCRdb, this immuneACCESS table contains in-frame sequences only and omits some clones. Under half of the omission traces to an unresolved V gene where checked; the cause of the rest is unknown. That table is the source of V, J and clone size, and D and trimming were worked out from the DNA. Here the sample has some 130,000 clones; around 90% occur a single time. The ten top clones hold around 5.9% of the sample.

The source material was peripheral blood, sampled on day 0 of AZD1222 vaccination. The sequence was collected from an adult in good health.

The CDR3: CASSIGQGNTEAFF. In nucleotides, the sequence is TGTGCCAGTAGTATTGGGCAGGGAAACACTGAAGCTTTCTTT. The sequence links TRBV19 to TRBJ1-1; tentative D gene TRBD1, with 5 bases matching. CDR1 and CDR2 (LNHDA, SQIVND) derive from the germline V gene (reference sequence). The CDR3 goes from the cysteine to the phenylalanine over 14 residues. Just the 42-base CDR3 DNA is kept, in frame starting at base 1. The trim is 3 bases for V and 2 bases for J, with a gap of 10 bases between the germline ends.